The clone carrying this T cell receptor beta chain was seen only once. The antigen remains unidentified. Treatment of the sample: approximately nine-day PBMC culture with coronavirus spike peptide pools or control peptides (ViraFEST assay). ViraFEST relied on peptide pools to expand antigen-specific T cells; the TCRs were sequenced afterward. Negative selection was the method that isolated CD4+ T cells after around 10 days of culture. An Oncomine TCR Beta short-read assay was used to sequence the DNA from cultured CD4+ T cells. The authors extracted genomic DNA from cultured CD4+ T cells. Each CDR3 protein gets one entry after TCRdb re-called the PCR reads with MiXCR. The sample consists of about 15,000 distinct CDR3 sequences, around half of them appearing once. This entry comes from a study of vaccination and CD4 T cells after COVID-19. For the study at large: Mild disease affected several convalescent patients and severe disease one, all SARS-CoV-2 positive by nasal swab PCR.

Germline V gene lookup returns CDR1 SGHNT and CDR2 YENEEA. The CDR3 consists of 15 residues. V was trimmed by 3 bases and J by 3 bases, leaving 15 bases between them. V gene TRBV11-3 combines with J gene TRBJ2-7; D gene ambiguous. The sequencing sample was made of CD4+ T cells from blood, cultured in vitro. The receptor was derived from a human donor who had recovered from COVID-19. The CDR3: CASSFRALDGYEQYF. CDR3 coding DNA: TGTGCCAGCAGCTTCCGGGCTCTAGACGGCTACGAGCAGTACTTC.